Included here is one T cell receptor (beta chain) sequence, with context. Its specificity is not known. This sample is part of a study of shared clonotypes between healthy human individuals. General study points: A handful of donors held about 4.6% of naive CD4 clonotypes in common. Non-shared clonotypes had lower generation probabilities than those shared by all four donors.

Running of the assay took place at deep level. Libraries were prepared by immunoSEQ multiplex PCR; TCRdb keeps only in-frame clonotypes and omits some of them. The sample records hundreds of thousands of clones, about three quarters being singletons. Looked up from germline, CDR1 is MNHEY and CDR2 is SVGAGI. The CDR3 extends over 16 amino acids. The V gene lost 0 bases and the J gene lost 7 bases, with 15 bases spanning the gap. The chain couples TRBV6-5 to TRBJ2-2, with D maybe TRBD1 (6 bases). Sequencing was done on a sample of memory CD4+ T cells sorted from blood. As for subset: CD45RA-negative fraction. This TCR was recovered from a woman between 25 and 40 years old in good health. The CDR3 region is CASSYSTGFFNGELFF. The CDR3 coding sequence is TGTGCCAGCAGTTACTCGACAGGATTCTTTAACGGGGAGCTGTTTTTT.